The clone carrying this T cell receptor beta chain was seen many times. As yet, its antigen is unknown. Reverse transcription used around 540 ng RNA and constant-region primers for alpha and beta. Each of the alpha and beta chains got its own library through chain-specific third strand synthesis with indices. In TCRdb, the 5' RACE reads were re-called with MiXCR into one record per CDR3 protein. This repertoire shows 18,000 or so distinct CDR3 sequences, about 8.2% found once; its top ten account for 5% to 7%. The data belong to a study of HIV-infected patients and healthy controls. All unsorted peripheral T cells were captured because whole blood was used without fractionation. Trimming took 4 bases from V and 3 from J, leaving 16 bases between them. The germline V gene encodes CDR1 PRHDT and CDR2 FYEKMQ (reference sequence). The CDR3 contains 16 residues. Study-wide results and limits: Compared with untreated HIV+ repertoires, healthy controls showed roughly threefold more distinct CDR3s and higher Shannon diversity.

V is TRBV13 and J is TRBJ2-1; D not certain. This sequence was found in an adult in good health. The sequencing sample was made of blood. The chain's CDR3 is CASSSDSFSLYNEQFF. The CDR3 bases are TGTGCCAGCAGCTCAGACTCCTTCTCTCTCTACAATGAGCAGTTCTTC.